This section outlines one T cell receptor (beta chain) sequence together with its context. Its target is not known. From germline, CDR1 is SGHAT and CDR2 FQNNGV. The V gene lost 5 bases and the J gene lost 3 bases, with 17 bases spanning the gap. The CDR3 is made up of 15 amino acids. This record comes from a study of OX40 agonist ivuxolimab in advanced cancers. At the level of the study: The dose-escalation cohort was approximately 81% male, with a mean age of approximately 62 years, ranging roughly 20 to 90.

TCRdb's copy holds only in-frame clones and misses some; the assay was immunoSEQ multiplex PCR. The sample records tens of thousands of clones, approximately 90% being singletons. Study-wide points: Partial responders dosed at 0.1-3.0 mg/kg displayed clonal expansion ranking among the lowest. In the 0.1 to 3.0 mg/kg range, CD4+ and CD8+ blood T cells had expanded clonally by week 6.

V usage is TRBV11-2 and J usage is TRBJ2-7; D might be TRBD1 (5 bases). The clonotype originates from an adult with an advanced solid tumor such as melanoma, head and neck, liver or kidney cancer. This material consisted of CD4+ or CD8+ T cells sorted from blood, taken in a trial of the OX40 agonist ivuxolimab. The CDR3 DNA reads TGTGCCAGCAGCCCGCAGGGCTTCTCCTACTACGAGCAGTACTTC. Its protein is CASSPQGFSYYEQYF.